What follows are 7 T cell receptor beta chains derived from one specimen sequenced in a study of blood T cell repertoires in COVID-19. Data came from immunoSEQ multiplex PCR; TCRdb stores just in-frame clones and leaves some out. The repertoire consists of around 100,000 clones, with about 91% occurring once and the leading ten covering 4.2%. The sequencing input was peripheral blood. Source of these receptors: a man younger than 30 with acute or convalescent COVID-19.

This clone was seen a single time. As DNA, the CDR3 is TGTGCCAGTAGTATAACCGGGGAATTAAATCAGCCCCAGCATTTT. Translation: CASSITGELNQPQHF. The V call is TRBV19, the J call TRBJ1-5, with unresolved D. The CDR3 is 15 residues long. Trimming pared 2 bases from V and 4 bases from J, leaving 12 bases between. Germline CDR1 reads LNHDA; CDR2 reads SQIVND (reference sequence).

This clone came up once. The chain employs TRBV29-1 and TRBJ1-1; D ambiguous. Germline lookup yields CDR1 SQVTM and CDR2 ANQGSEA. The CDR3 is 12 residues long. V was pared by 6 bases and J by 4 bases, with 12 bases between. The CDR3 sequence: CSVGEGGTEAFF. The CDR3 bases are TGCAGCGTGGGTGAGGGCGGCACTGAAGCTTTCTTT.

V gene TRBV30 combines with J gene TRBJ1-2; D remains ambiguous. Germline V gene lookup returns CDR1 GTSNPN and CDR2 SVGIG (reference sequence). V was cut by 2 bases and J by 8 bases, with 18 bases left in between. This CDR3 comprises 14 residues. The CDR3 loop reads CAWSPSGKGEGYTF. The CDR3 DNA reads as TGTGCCTGGAGTCCTTCCGGGAAAGGAGAAGGCTACACCTTC.

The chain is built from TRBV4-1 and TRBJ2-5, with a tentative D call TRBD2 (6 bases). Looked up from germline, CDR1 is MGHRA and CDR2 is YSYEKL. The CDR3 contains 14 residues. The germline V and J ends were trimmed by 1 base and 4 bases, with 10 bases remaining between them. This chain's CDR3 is CASSQGREGETQYF. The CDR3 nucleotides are TGCGCCAGCAGCCAAGGGAGGGAAGGAGAGACCCAGTACTTC.

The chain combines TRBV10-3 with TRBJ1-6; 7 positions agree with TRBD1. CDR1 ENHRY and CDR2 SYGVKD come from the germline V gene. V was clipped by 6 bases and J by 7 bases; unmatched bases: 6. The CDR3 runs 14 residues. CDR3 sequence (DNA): TGTGCCATCAGGATGACAGGGACCAATTCACCCCTCCACTTT. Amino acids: CAIRMTGTNSPLHF.

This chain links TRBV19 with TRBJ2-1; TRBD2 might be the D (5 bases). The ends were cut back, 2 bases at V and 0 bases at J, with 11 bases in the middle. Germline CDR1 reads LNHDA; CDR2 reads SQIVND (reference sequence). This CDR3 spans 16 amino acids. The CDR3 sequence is CASSISGLSSYNEQFF. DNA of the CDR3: TGTGCCAGTAGTATAAGCGGACTCAGCTCCTACAATGAGCAGTTCTTC.

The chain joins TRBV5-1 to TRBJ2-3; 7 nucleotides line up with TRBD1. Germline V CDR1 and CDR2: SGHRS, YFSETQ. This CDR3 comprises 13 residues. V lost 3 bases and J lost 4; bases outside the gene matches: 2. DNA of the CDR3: TGCGCCAGCAGCTCACAGGGGCCAGATACGCAGTATTTT. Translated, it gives CASSSQGPDTQYF.